This TCR beta chain was observed in a study of T cells in Graves' hyperthyroidism and ophthalmopathy. CDR3 length equals 13 residues. Germline CDR1 and CDR2: MDHEN and SYDVKM. Deletions cut 2 bases from V and 8 bases from J, with 12 bases between. The TCR beta CDR3 regions underwent amplification using RNA transcripts as the source. With the HTBI primer set, the TCR CDR3 went through a first round of RT-PCR. TCRdb analysed the multiplex PCR reads with MiXCR anew, one entry per CDR3 protein. The sample holds a few hundred thousand distinct CDR3 sequences; about 22% are singletons and the top ten take approximately 54%.

The sequencing sample was made of blood. This sequence was found in a woman aged 70 to 79 with Graves' ophthalmopathy. The chain carries TRBV28 and TRBJ1-2; tentative D call: TRBD1 (5 bases). CDR3 in amino acids: CASSLEGRRGYTF. CDR3 nucleotide sequence: TGTGCCAGCAGTTTAGAGGGGCGTCGGGGCTACACCTTC.